This T cell receptor (beta chain) was retrieved from a study of immune heterogeneity within non-small cell lung tumors. Genomic DNA extracted from bulk tumor tissue served as template. A total of about 0.6 ug was used per sample. Every primary tumor yielded several biopsies, spaced far apart, that were taken during surgery. The patients were newly diagnosed with non-small cell lung cancer, had not been treated, and had curative surgery. Amplification of TCR beta CDR3 was performed by multiplex PCR with 32 V and 13 J primers. TCRdb re-called the multiplex PCR reads through MiXCR, storing one row per CDR3 protein. The sample holds 14,000 to 15,000 distinct CDR3 sequences, under 30% seen once. This clonotype was observed a few times. What it recognizes is unknown. Whole-study results and caveats: Different tumor locations in one patient shared dominant CDR3 beta clonotypes yet harbored unique high-frequency clones. With an R of 0.3 to 0.35, local T-cell clonality correlated moderately but significantly with local tumor mutational burden. Different patients shared few of their high-frequency T-cell receptor beta clonotypes.

The V and J ends lost 0 bases and 3 bases, in that order; junction bases with no gene match: 2. In germline, CDR1 is ENHRY, CDR2 SYGVKD. CDR3 length: 16 amino acids. The V and J genes are TRBV10-3 and TRBJ2-7; 13 nucleotides line up with TRBD2. The sequence came from a man aged 35 to 55 with non-small cell lung cancer. Sequencing used lung tumor tissue. The CDR3 nucleotides are TGTGCCATCAGTGAGTCAGGACTAGCGGGAGTCTACGAGCAGTACTTC. Residues: CAISESGLAGVYEQYF.